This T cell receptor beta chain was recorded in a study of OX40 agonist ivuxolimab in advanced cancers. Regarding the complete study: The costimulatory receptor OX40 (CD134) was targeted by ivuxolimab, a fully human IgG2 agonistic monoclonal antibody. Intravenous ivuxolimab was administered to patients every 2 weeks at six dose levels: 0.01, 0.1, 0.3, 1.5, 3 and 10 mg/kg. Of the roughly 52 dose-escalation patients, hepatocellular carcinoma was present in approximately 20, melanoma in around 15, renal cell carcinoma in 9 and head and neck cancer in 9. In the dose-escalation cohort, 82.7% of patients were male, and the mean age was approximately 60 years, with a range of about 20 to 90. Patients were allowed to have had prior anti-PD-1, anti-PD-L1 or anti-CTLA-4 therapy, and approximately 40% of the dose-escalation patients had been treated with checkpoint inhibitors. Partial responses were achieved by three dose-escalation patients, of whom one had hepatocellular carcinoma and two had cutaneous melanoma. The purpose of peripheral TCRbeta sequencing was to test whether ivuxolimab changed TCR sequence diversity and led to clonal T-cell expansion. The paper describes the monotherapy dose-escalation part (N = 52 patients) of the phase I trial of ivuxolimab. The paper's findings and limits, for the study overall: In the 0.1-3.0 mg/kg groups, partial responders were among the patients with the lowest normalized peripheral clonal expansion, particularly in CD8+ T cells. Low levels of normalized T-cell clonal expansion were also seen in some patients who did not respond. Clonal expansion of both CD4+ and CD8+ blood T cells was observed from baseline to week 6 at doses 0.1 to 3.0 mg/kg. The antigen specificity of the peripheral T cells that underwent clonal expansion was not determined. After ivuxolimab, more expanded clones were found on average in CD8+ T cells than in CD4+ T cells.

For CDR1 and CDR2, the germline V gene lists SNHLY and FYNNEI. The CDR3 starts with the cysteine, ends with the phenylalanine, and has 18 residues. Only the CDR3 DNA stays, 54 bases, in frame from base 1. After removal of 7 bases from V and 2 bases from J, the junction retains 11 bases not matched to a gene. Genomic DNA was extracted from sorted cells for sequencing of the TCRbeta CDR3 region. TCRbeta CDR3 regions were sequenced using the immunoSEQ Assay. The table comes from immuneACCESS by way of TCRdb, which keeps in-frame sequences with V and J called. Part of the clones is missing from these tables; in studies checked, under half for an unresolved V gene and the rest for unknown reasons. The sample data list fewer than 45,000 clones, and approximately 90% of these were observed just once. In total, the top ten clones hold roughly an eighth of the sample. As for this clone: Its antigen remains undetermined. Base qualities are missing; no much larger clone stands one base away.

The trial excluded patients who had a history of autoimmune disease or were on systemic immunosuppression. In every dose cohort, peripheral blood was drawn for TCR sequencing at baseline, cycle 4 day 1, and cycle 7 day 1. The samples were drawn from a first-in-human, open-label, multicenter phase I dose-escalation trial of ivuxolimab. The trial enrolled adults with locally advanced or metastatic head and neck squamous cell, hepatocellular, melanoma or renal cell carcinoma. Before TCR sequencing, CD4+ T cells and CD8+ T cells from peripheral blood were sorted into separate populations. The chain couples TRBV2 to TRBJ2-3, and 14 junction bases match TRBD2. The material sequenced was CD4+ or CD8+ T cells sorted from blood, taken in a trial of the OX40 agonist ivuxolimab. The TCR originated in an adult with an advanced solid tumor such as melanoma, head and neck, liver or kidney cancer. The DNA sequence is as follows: TGTGCCAGCACTAGACTAGCGGGAGGGCCGAAGGACACAGATACGCAGTATTTT. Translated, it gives CASTRLAGGPKDTDTQYF.